These 21 T cell receptor beta chains share one sample of origin, sequenced in a study of T cell responses to AZD1222 COVID-19 vaccine. Only in-frame clones appear in the TCRdb table, and some are missing; sequencing was by immunoSEQ multiplex PCR. The sample has about 130,000 clones; about nine tenths are singletons. This specimen consisted of peripheral blood, obtained 28 days after the second AZD1222 dose. The receptors stem from an adult who received the AZD1222 COVID-19 vaccine.

This clone was counted a few times. The chain couples TRBV25-1 to TRBJ2-3; 10 nucleotides align to TRBD1. Germline V gene data show CDR1 as MGHDK and CDR2 as SYGVNS. This CDR3 contains 17 residues. V gave up 2 bases and J gave up 5 bases; unmatched junction bases: 10. CDR3 DNA: TGTGCCAGCAGTGAACTTGGGACAGGGGAGGGAAGAGATACGCAGTATTTT. Amino acid sequence: CASSELGTGEGRDTQYF.

The chain employs TRBV28 and TRBJ1-5; TRBD1 might be the D (6 bases). Trimming cost V 6 bases and J 2 bases, with 14 bases left between them. This CDR3 is built from 15 residues. The germline CDR1 and CDR2 sequences are MDHEN and SYDVKM. DNA of the CDR3: TGTGCCAGCAGCCTGGGGGGCGCCGGCAATCAGCCCCAGCATTTT. It yields the protein CASSLGGAGNQPQHF.

The chain couples TRBV20-1 to TRBJ2-7; D possibly matches TRBD1 or TRBD2 (5 bases each). Trimming removed 3 bases from V and 0 bases from J, with 9 bases in between. This CDR3 is 13 amino acids long. Germline CDR1 reads DFQATT; CDR2 reads SNEGSKA (reference sequence). The CDR3 loop reads CSASSGSSYEQYF. CDR3 nucleotides: TGCAGTGCTAGTTCAGGGAGCTCCTACGAGCAGTACTTC.

This clone was seen only a few times. This chain links TRBV7-2 with TRBJ1-3, with D hard to call. Trimming left V 3 bases short and J 0 bases short, with 6 bases between. Germline CDR1 and CDR2: SGHTA and FQGNSA. The CDR3 sequence is 14 residues long. As DNA, the CDR3 is TGTGCCAGCAGCTTTACTCCCTCTGGAAACACCATATATTTT. Protein: CASSFTPSGNTIYF.

The rearrangement uses TRBV28 and TRBJ1-1; no clear D. V lost 3 bases to trimming and J lost 2 bases, with 7 bases between them. The CDR3 sequence is 13 residues long. In germline, CDR1 is MDHEN, CDR2 SYDVKM. The CDR3 coding sequence is TGTGCCAGCAGTTTTGTGGCAAACACTGAAGCTTTCTTT. This translates into CASSFVANTEAFF. The whole variable domain, remainder taken from reference TRBV28 and TRBJ1-1, is DVKVTQSSRYLVKRTGEKVFLECVQDMDHENMFWYRQDPGLGLRLIYFSYDVKMKEKGDIPEGYSVSREKKERFSLILESASTNQTSMYLCASSFVANTEAFFGQGTRLTVV.

CDR3 loop: CASSRSGANVLTF. In nucleotides, the CDR3 is TGTGCCAGCAGCCGGTCTGGGGCCAACGTCCTGACTTTC. The chain recombines TRBV7-3 with TRBJ2-6; D unclear. Trimming stripped 5 bases from V and 1 base from J, with 3 bases between. In germline, CDR1 is SGHTA, CDR2 FQGTGA. The CDR3 runs 13 residues.

This sequence joins TRBV18 and TRBJ2-1; 13 bases agree with TRBD2. Germline V gene data show CDR1 as KGHSH and CDR2 as LQKENI. V shed 3 bases, J shed 8 bases, and the junction held 1 base outside the gene matches. There are 14 residues in the CDR3. The CDR3 is CASSPGTSGDEQFF. CDR3 bases: TGTGCCAGCTCACCTGGGACTAGCGGGGATGAGCAGTTCTTC.

The J gene is TRBJ1-2, the V gene TRBV3-1 (or the pseudogene TRBV3-2); 8 nucleotides line up with TRBD1. Germline CDR1 LGHDT, CDR2 YNNKEL (reference sequence). J gave up 4 bases and V 0 bases, and 16 bases lay outside the gene matches. This CDR3 is built from 19 residues. The CDR3 DNA is TGTGCCAGCAGCCAAGATATGTTACGGCAGGGGGCCCCACTCTATGGCTACACCTTC. Amino acids: CASSQDMLRQGAPLYGYTF.

This clone occurred once. The rearrangement joins TRBV3-1 (or the pseudogene TRBV3-2) to TRBJ2-6, with D uncertain. Looked up from germline, CDR1 is LGHDT and CDR2 is YNNKEL (reference sequence). V gave up 2 bases and J gave up 0 bases, with 2 bases separating them. The CDR3 totals 14 residues. CDR3 amino acids: CASSQNSGANVLTF. DNA of the CDR3: TGTGCCAGCAGCCAAAACTCTGGGGCCAACGTCCTGACTTTC.

This chain joins TRBV28 and TRBJ1-5, with D perhaps matching TRBD1 (5 bases). This CDR3 has 14 amino acids. Trimming removed 6 bases from V and 5 bases from J, with 14 bases in between. From germline, CDR1 is MDHEN and CDR2 SYDVKM. CDR3 sequence reads: CASRNPGSDQPQHF. The CDR3 DNA reads TGTGCCAGCAGGAATCCAGGGTCCGATCAGCCCCAGCATTTT.

This clone was observed once. The chain has TRBV28 and TRBJ1-2, with D hard to call. The CDR3 is made up of 13 amino acids. The germline V gene encodes CDR1 MDHEN and CDR2 SYDVKM. V lost 5 bases and J 2 bases, leaving 9 bases between the germline ends. The CDR3 loop reads CASSPSRNYGYTF. The DNA for the CDR3 is TGTGCCAGCAGTCCCTCTCGGAACTATGGCTACACCTTC.

CDR3 coding DNA: TGTGCCAGCAGCTTACTCGGGACAGGGGCTTACACTGAAGCTTTCTTT. As protein: CASSLLGTGAYTEAFF. The chain uses TRBV5-5 and TRBJ1-1, with TRBD1 identical over 10 bases. V was pared by 2 bases and J by 3 bases, with 7 bases of the junction left unmatched. The CDR3 is 16 residues long. CDR1 is SGHKS, CDR2 YYEKEE, per germline (reference sequence).

This rearrangement joins TRBV28 to TRBJ1-5; 7 nucleotides match TRBD1. The junction had 17 bases not matched to a gene; V was cut back by 5 bases and J by 7 bases. CDR3 length: 17 amino acids. The V gene's germline CDR1 is MDHEN and CDR2 SYDVKM. Here the CDR3 reads CASSAPTRRGGYQPQHF. Written as DNA, the CDR3 is TGTGCCAGCAGTGCACCTACCAGGAGAGGGGGCTACCAGCCCCAGCATTTT. The full variable domain, with the rest looked up from reference TRBV28 and TRBJ1-5, is DVKVTQSSRYLVKRTGEKVFLECVQDMDHENMFWYRQDPGLGLRLIYFSYDVKMKEKGDIPEGYSVSREKKERFSLILESASTNQTSMYLCASSAPTRRGGYQPQHFGDGTRLSIL.

The chain joins TRBV11-3 to TRBJ2-2; 9 bases agree with TRBD1. The CDR3 loop spans 16 amino acids. The V and J ends lost 5 bases and 0 bases, in that order; junction bases with no gene match: 4. The germline gives CDR1 SGHNT, CDR2 YENEEA. The chain's CDR3 is CASSRGQGSNTGELFF. DNA of the CDR3: TGTGCCAGCAGCCGGGGACAGGGATCGAACACCGGGGAGCTGTTTTTT.

The rearrangement joins TRBV11-2 to TRBJ2-1; D might be TRBD2 (7 bases). Germline-derived CDR1 and CDR2 are SGHAT and FQNNGV. Trimming took off 5 bases at V and 4 bases at J, with 21 bases between the two ends. The CDR3 consists of 17 residues. The CDR3: CASSLGGVAGIYNEQFF. CDR3 coding DNA: TGTGCCAGCAGCCTAGGGGGAGTAGCGGGTATTTACAATGAGCAGTTCTTC. Using reference TRBV11-2 and TRBJ2-1 for the parts outside the CDR3, the full variable domain is EAGVAQSPRYKIIEKRQSVAFWCNPISGHATLYWYQQILGQGPKLLIQFQNNGVVDDSQLPKDRFSAERLKGVDSTLKIQPAKLEDSAVYLCASSLGGVAGIYNEQFFGPGTRLTVL.

This chain joins TRBV15 and TRBJ1-4; D remains unclear. Germline values: CDR1 LNHNV, CDR2 YYDKDF (reference sequence). This CDR3 spans 16 amino acids. V was clipped by 0 bases and J by 0 bases, with 8 bases between them. CDR3 nucleotide sequence: TGTGCCACCAGCAGAGATCGTCTCACAACTAATGAAAAACTGTTTTTT. It translates to CATSRDRLTTNEKLFF.

In this sample, this clone turned up once. The chain links TRBV5-4 to TRBJ2-7; D not certain. There are 14 residues in the CDR3. From germline, CDR1 is SGHNT and CDR2 YYREEE (reference sequence). With 6 bases removed from V and 1 base from J, the gap between germline ends came to 14 bases. CDR3 sequence reads: CASTYEGLSYEQYF. CDR3 sequence (DNA): TGTGCCAGCACCTATGAAGGCCTATCCTACGAGCAGTACTTC.

V is TRBV30 and J is TRBJ2-7; D unclear. The CDR3 is 14 residues long. Germline values: CDR1 GTSNPN, CDR2 SVGIG (reference sequence). V shed 0 bases and J shed 2 bases, with 11 bases lying between them. CDR3 sequence reads: CAWSVLQSTYEQYF. The DNA for the CDR3 is TGTGCCTGGAGTGTACTACAGTCTACCTACGAGCAGTACTTC.

The chain uses TRBV24-1 and TRBJ1-3; no firm D call. CDR1 KGHDR and CDR2 SFDVKD come from the germline V gene. Trimming removed 4 bases from V and 2 bases from J, with 5 bases in between. This CDR3 is 13 amino acids long. The CDR3 nucleotides read TGTGCCACCAGTGAAACGGCTGGAAACACCATATATTTT. Its protein product is CATSETAGNTIYF.

This chain links TRBV18 with TRBJ2-7; TRBD2 aligns across 9 bases. The length of the CDR3 is 16 residues. Per germline, CDR1 KGHSH and CDR2 LQKENI. Germline trimming cut 3 bases from V and 0 bases from J; bases unmatched to any gene: 6. The DNA of the CDR3 is TGTGCCAGCTCACCGATGGATAGCGGGAGCTCCTACGAGCAGTACTTC. Its protein is CASSPMDSGSSYEQYF.

The CDR3, as DNA: TGTGCCAGTACCCCCTGGGGGGTCCAGCCCCAGCATTTT. This sequence encodes CASTPWGVQPQHF. The V gene is TRBV19, the J gene TRBJ1-5, with D tentatively TRBD1 (5 bases). CDR3 length: 13 amino acids. Trimming removed 7 bases at V and 7 bases at J, with 14 bases between. Germline CDR1 reads LNHDA; CDR2 reads SQIVND (reference sequence).